The clone carrying this T cell receptor beta chain turned up a few times. The sample comes from a study of blood T cell repertoires in COVID-19. About the study: Spain, Italy and the United States supplied samples that represented acute and convalescent COVID-19. The analysed material was cDNA or gDNA that came from T cells, B-cell-depleted T cells, or PBMCs.

V gave up 2 bases and J gave up 4 bases, with 17 bases separating them. The CDR3 sequence is 16 residues long. Germline CDR1 reads MNHEY; CDR2 reads SVGEGT. Original handling: Reference gene primer amplification gave nucleated cell count estimates. Sequencing used immunoSEQ multiplex PCR; TCRdb keeps in-frame clones, though not all of them. From that table come the V and J calls and clone size; the DNA was used to work out D and trimming. The table lists some 240,000 clones, roughly 84% of them singletons. The rearrangement links TRBV6-2 or TRBV6-3 to TRBJ1-2, with D hard to call. The specimen sequenced was peripheral blood. The TCR originated in a woman in her thirties or forties who had recovered from COVID-19. This CDR3 reads CASSYGSPSAGYGYTF. In DNA, the CDR3 is TGTGCCAGCAGTTACGGTTCTCCCTCCGCGGGCTATGGCTACACCTTC.